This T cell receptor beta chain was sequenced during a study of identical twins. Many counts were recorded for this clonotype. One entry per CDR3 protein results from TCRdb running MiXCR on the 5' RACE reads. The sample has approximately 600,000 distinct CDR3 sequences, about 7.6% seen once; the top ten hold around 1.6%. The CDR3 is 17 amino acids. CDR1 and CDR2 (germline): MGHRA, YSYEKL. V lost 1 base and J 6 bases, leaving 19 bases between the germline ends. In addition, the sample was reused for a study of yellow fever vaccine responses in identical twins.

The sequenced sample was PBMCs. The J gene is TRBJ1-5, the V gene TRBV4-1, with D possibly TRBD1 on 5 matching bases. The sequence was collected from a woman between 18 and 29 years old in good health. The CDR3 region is CASSQGSGQVPGQPQHF. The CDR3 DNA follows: TGCGCCAGCAGCCAAGGGTCGGGGCAGGTTCCGGGTCAGCCCCAGCATTTT.